These 27 T cell receptor beta chains came from one sample sequenced in a study of blood T cell repertoires in COVID-19. Sequencing used immunoSEQ multiplex PCR; TCRdb keeps in-frame clones, though not all of them. Of around 250,000 clones in the sample, around 84% were seen once. The sequenced sample consisted of PBMCs or T cells enriched from blood (not recorded which). These receptors were taken from a man younger than 45 with acute COVID-19.

CDR3 sequence: CASSFGQEEQFF. The CDR3 DNA follows: TGTGCCAGCAGTTTCGGTCAAGAAGAGCAGTTCTTC. V gene TRBV27 combines with J gene TRBJ2-1, with D unclear. Deletions cut 3 bases from V and 10 bases from J, with 10 bases between. The CDR3 runs to 12 residues. Germline CDR1 and CDR2: MNHEY and SMNVEV (reference sequence).

V gene TRBV19 combines with J gene TRBJ2-7; TRBD2 matches at 11 bases. Trimming cost V 2 bases and J 6 bases; bases outside gene matches: 0. This CDR3 contains 13 residues. Germline V gives CDR1 LNHDA, CDR2 SQIVND (reference sequence). CDR3 in DNA: TGTGCCAGTAGTATAACTAGCGGGAGCGAGCAGTACGTC. Its protein is CASSITSGSEQYV.

The DNA for the CDR3 is TGTGCCAGCAAGGGACACGTATCCAATGAGCAGTTCTTC. Protein: CASKGHVSNEQFF. V gene TRBV27 combines with J gene TRBJ2-1, with a tentative D call TRBD1 (6 bases). Germline V gene data show CDR1 as MNHEY and CDR2 as SMNVEV (reference sequence). This CDR3 spans 13 amino acids. Trimming took 7 bases from V and 6 from J, leaving 13 bases between them.

CDR3 in DNA: TGTGCCATCACTCGAACTAGCGGGGGGCAAACCGGGGAGCTGTTTTTT. Translating gives CAITRTSGGQTGELFF. The gene calls are TRBV10-3 and TRBJ2-2; TRBD2 matches 12 bases. This CDR3 spans 16 amino acids. From germline, CDR1 is ENHRY and CDR2 SYGVKD. The trim removed 7 bases at V and 5 bases at J, leaving 8 bases unmatched.

The chain couples TRBV25-1 to TRBJ2-2, with D tentatively TRBD1 (5 bases). This CDR3 spans 13 amino acids. The V end lost 6 bases, the J end lost 1 base, and 6 bases lay between the germline ends. Germline CDR1 is MGHDK and CDR2 is SYGVNS. The CDR3, as DNA: TGTGCCAGCAGAAGGGGGAACACCGGGGAGCTGTTTTTT. Its translation: CASRRGNTGELFF.

The chain carries TRBV5-1 and TRBJ2-2, with 9 bases identical to TRBD1. V shed 6 bases and J 2 bases; nucleotides not matched to a gene: 5. The CDR3 consists of 15 residues. Germline-derived CDR1 and CDR2 are SGHRS and YFSETQ. The CDR3 here is CASKDRGPNTGELFF. CDR3 nucleotide sequence: TGCGCCAGCAAGGACAGGGGCCCTAACACCGGGGAGCTGTTTTTT. The full variable domain, its missing parts supplied by reference TRBV5-1 and TRBJ2-2, is KAGVTQTPRYLIKTRGQQVTLSCSPISGHRSVSWYQQTPGQGLQFLFEYFSETQRNKGNFPGRFSGRQFSNSRSEMNVSTLELGDSALYLCASKDRGPNTGELFFGEGSRLTVL.

This chain joins TRBV5-1 and TRBJ1-2, with 7 bases aligning to TRBD1. The CDR3 totals 12 residues. Germline CDR1 reads SGHRS; CDR2 reads YFSETQ. The trim removed 6 bases at V and 6 bases at J, leaving 5 bases unmatched. CDR3 residues: CASTTGADGYTF. The CDR3, as DNA: TGCGCCAGCACAACAGGGGCGGATGGCTACACCTTC.

The chain employs TRBV3-1 (or the pseudogene TRBV3-2) and TRBJ2-3; a possible D gene is TRBD2 (6 bases). CDR3 length: 13 residues. With 3 bases removed from V and 6 bases from J, the gap between germline ends came to 10 bases. Germline V CDR1 and CDR2: LGHDT, YNNKEL (reference sequence). Written as DNA, the CDR3 is TGTGCCAGCAGCCAGGGGACTCTGGATACGCAGTATTTT. This codes for CASSQGTLDTQYF.

V usage is TRBV5-6 and J usage is TRBJ2-3, with TRBD1 as a possible D gene (6 bases). Germline V lookup: CDR1 SGHDT, CDR2 YYEEEE. Trimming removed 4 bases at V and 2 bases at J, with 11 bases between. The CDR3 spans 14 residues. This CDR3 reads CASSPGQNTDTQYF. CDR3 DNA sequence: TGTGCCAGCAGCCCAGGACAGAACACAGATACGCAGTATTTT.

The V gene is TRBV5-1, the J gene TRBJ1-3, with D hard to call. V shed 0 bases and J shed 0 bases, with 10 bases lying between them. Germline V CDR1 and CDR2: SGHRS, YFSETQ. The CDR3 is made up of 16 amino acids. The CDR3 coding sequence is TGCGCCAGCAGCTTGGTACCGGGTTCCTCTGGAAACACCATATATTTT. Translated, it gives CASSLVPGSSGNTIYF. Combining the CDR3 with reference TRBV5-1 and TRBJ1-3 gives the whole variable domain KAGVTQTPRYLIKTRGQQVTLSCSPISGHRSVSWYQQTPGQGLQFLFEYFSETQRNKGNFPGRFSGRQFSNSRSEMNVSTLELGDSALYLCASSLVPGSSGNTIYFGEGSWLTVV.

The chain links TRBV5-8 to TRBJ1-2; no clear D gene. CDR1 is SGHTS and CDR2 is YDEGEE in the germline V gene. Trimming took off 6 bases at V and 4 bases at J, with 13 bases between the two ends. CDR3 length equals 13 residues. The CDR3 sequence is CASTFSRGYGYTF. The DNA for the CDR3 is TGTGCCAGCACCTTTTCCCGGGGCTATGGCTACACCTTC.

V gene TRBV11-3 combines with J gene TRBJ2-6; D perhaps matches TRBD1 (6 bases). Trimming left V 4 bases short and J 6 bases short, with 13 bases between. CDR1 is SGHNT, CDR2 YENEEA, per germline. The CDR3 loop spans 15 amino acids. The CDR3 sequence: CASSSTRQVANVLTF. The CDR3 region has the DNA TGTGCCAGCAGCTCCACCAGACAGGTGGCCAACGTCCTGACTTTC.

The chain carries TRBV19 and TRBJ2-2; D perhaps matches TRBD2 (5 bases). Trimming cost V 4 bases and J 1 base, with 10 bases left between them. CDR1 and CDR2 (germline): LNHDA, SQIVND (reference sequence). This CDR3 is 15 amino acids long. CDR3 in DNA: TGTGCCAGTAGTAACCTGGCGGGGAACACCGGGGAGCTGTTTTTT. Translation gives CASSNLAGNTGELFF.

This clone was counted only a few times. This chain joins TRBV24-1 and TRBJ2-3; TRBD1 aligns across 7 bases. Germline CDR1 is KGHDR and CDR2 is SFDVKD. Losses at the gene ends were 7 bases for V and 0 bases for J; bases not matched to a gene: 6. CDR3 length: 15 amino acids. CDR3 sequence reads: CATREGQSSTDTQYF. For the CDR3, the DNA is TGTGCCACCAGAGAGGGACAGTCTAGCACAGATACGCAGTATTTT.

V and J are TRBV2 and TRBJ2-7, with a possible D match to TRBD2 (7 bases). CDR1 and CDR2 from the germline V gene are SNHLY and FYNNEI. Trimming stripped 6 bases from V and 6 bases from J, with 24 bases between. The CDR3 covers 16 residues. CDR3 bases: TGTGCCAGCAGCCTGAAATTGGGGGGGCTAACGCTCGAGCAGTACGTC. The encoded protein is CASSLKLGGLTLEQYV.

The rearrangement uses TRBV10-3 and TRBJ1-3; D not certain. This CDR3 has 13 residues. Germline CDR1 is ENHRY and CDR2 is SYGVKD. CDR3 region: CAAGYNSGNTIYF. CDR3 nucleotides: TGTGCTGCGGGATACAACTCTGGAAACACCATATATTTT.

The chain has TRBV12-3 or TRBV12-4 and TRBJ2-5; D is uncertain. CDR3 length: 12 residues. Trimming shortened V by 1 base and J by 7 bases, and 7 bases separated the two germline ends. The CDR3 coding sequence is TGTGCCAGCAGTTTAGAGCTAGGGACCCAGTACTTC. This translates into CASSLELGTQYF.

This chain links TRBV21-1 with TRBJ2-3; the table's D call, TRBD1, has no DNA check behind it. TRBV21-1 is labeled a pseudogene. CDR3 length: 15 amino acids. This chain's CDR3 is CASSKRARAEDTQYF. CDR3 coding DNA: TGTGCCAGCAGCAAACGGGCCAGGGCCGAAGATACGCAGTATTTT.

The chain combines TRBV29-1 with TRBJ1-4; D is unresolved. Germline V gene lookup returns CDR1 SQVTM and CDR2 ANQGSEA. Trimming took off 6 bases at V and 7 bases at J, with 18 bases between the two ends. This CDR3 region has 14 residues. The CDR3 DNA reads TGCAGCGTATTGATGACACCCTACGGTGAAAAACTGTTTTTT. Protein product: CSVLMTPYGEKLFF.

The V gene is TRBV10-3, the J gene TRBJ2-3; TRBD1 matches at 11 bases. J lost 5 bases, V lost 2 bases, and 9 bases had no gene match. The germline V gene encodes CDR1 ENHRY and CDR2 SYGVKD. This CDR3 comprises 17 residues. In DNA, the CDR3 is TGTGCCATCAGTGAGCCAGGGACAGGGGGTTCGGGAGATACGCAGTATTTT. It specifies CAISEPGTGGSGDTQYF.

The chain is built from TRBV11-2 and TRBJ2-1; perhaps TRBD1 as D (5 bases). Germline V gene lookup returns CDR1 SGHAT and CDR2 FQNNGV. The CDR3 has 16 residues. V lost 6 bases and J 2 bases, leaving 17 bases between the germline ends. The CDR3 region is CASRSPPSTAYNEQFF. DNA for the CDR3: TGTGCCAGCAGGAGTCCCCCTTCGACAGCCTACAATGAGCAGTTCTTC. Full variable domain (outside the CDR3, taken from reference TRBV11-2 and TRBJ2-1): EAGVAQSPRYKIIEKRQSVAFWCNPISGHATLYWYQQILGQGPKLLIQFQNNGVVDDSQLPKDRFSAERLKGVDSTLKIQPAKLEDSAVYLCASRSPPSTAYNEQFFGPGTRLTVL.

This chain links TRBV19 with TRBJ1-1; D unclear. Germline loops: CDR1 LNHDA, CDR2 SQIVND (reference sequence). The CDR3 consists of 10 residues. Trimming shortened V by 5 bases and J by 12 bases, and 10 bases separated the two germline ends. CDR3: CASSSLYPFF. CDR3 sequence (DNA): TGTGCCAGTAGTTCCCTGTATCCTTTCTTT.

The CDR3 coding sequence is TGTGCCAGCAGTTTAATGGGCAGGGGGTCCGGGGAGCTGTTTTTT. Its translation is CASSLMGRGSGELFF. The rearrangement links TRBV28 to TRBJ2-2, with TRBD1 matching 7 bases. The CDR3 covers 15 residues. J was trimmed by 6 bases and V by 2 bases; bases with no gene match: 6. Germline CDR1 is MDHEN and CDR2 is SYDVKM.

The chain carries TRBV19 and TRBJ1-1, with TRBD1 matching over 7 bases. The CDR3 sequence is 15 residues long. CDR1 LNHDA and CDR2 SQIVND come from the germline V gene (reference sequence). V trimming: 4 bases; J trimming: 0 bases; junction bases outside the gene matches: 5. The DNA for the CDR3 is TGTGCCAGTAGTACACAGGGGACGGTGAACACTGAAGCTTTCTTT. Its translation is CASSTQGTVNTEAFF.

In DNA form, the CDR3 reads TGTGCCAGCAGCTTAGCTTTCTCCGGGGAGCTGTTTTTT. Residues: CASSLAFSGELFF. This chain links TRBV11-3 with TRBJ2-2; no clear D. CDR3 length: 13 residues. V lost 1 base and J lost 6, with 6 bases in between. Germline lookup yields CDR1 SGHNT and CDR2 YENEEA.

This clone was recorded only once. The rearrangement joins TRBV5-1 to TRBJ2-3; D unresolved. Between the trimmed V and J ends, which lost 0 bases and 6 bases, there was a span of 11 bases. The CDR3 sequence is 14 residues long. The germline gives CDR1 SGHRS, CDR2 YFSETQ. The DNA for the CDR3 is TGCGCCAGCAGCTTGGCGGTCGAGTTGGATACGCAGTATTTT. It encodes CASSLAVELDTQYF.

V is TRBV7-2 and J is TRBJ2-2; possibly TRBD2 for D (6 bases). The germline V gene has CDR1 SGHTA and CDR2 FQGNSA. The ends were cut back, 3 bases at V and 1 base at J, with 6 bases in the middle. The CDR3 consists of 14 residues. This CDR3 is CASSFGGNTGELFF. The DNA for the CDR3 is TGTGCCAGCAGCTTCGGGGGGAACACCGGGGAGCTGTTTTTT.